Listed below are T cell receptor beta chains from one sample, sequenced in a study of Ad26.COV2.S vaccination and SARS-CoV-2 variants. Measured with immunoSEQ multiplex PCR; TCRdb has only the in-frame clones, and not every one. The sample shows hundreds of thousands of clones, about 92% of them seen only once. The specimen was peripheral blood, collected after recovery from COVID-19. The receptors derive from a human donor who had recovered from COVID-19. Each CDR3 is given with its conserved first and last residue. A D gene is named only where the DNA matches it firmly. Only part of the rows carry a size: once, few, many, or a class if the clone is expanded.

J,D,V,length,size,CDR3,DNA
TRBJ2-6,TRBD1,TRBV2,19,-,CASGLTRDSSFSGANVLTF,TGTGCCAGCGGCTTGACGAGGGACAGCAGTTTCTCTGGGGCCAACGTCCTGACTTTC
TRBJ2-7,-,TRBV3-1/TRBV3-2,12,-,CASSQVVYEQYF,TGTGCCAGCAGCCAAGTGGTATACGAGCAGTACTTC
TRBJ2-7,TRBD1,TRBV7-9,17,-,CASSSRFGATGYYEQYF,TGTGCCAGCAGCTCTCGCTTTGGGGCGACAGGGTACTACGAGCAGTACTTC
TRBJ1-2,-,TRBV25-1,14,-,CASSDPGRNYGYTF,TGTGCCAGCAGTGATCCGGGACGGAACTATGGCTACACCTTC
TRBJ1-1,-,TRBV6-5,14,-,CASSPPGRSTEAFF,TGTGCCAGCAGTCCCCCGGGGCGGAGCACTGAAGCTTTCTTT
TRBJ1-1,-,TRBV9,14,-,CASSGLQGPAEAFF,TGTGCCAGCAGCGGGCTACAGGGACCCGCTGAAGCTTTCTTT
TRBJ1-5,-,TRBV6-4,15,-,CASNSPGLPNQPQHF,TGTGCCAGCAACTCCCCCGGACTGCCTAATCAGCCCCAGCATTTT
TRBJ2-1,-,TRBV12-5,15,-,CASGLGLSSYNEQFF,TGTGCTAGTGGTTTGGGACTCAGCTCCTACAATGAGCAGTTCTTC
TRBJ2-5,-,TRBV7-8,14,-,CASSLGAGRETQYF,TGTGCCAGCAGCTTAGGCGCAGGCCGGGAGACCCAGTACTTC
TRBJ2-2,-,TRBV18,13,-,CASSPPADGELFF,TGTGCCAGCTCACCACCGGCAGACGGGGAGCTGTTTTTT
TRBJ1-4,-,TRBV27,15,-,CASSPLRGAGEKLFF,TGTGCCAGCAGTCCACTTCGGGGGGCTGGAGAAAAACTGTTTTTT
TRBJ2-5,-,TRBV19,14,-,CASSTSQGWETQYF,TGTGCCAGTAGTACCTCACAGGGTTGGGAGACCCAGTACTTC
TRBJ1-1,TRBD1,TRBV7-2,15,-,CASSISRGVNTEAFF,TGTGCCAGCAGCATATCCAGGGGGGTGAACACTGAAGCTTTCTTT
TRBJ2-7,-,TRBV15,16,-,CATSRDPGFVSYEQYF,TGTGCCACCAGCAGAGACCCAGGTTTTGTTTCCTACGAGCAGTACTTC
TRBJ1-4,-,TRBV5-4,15,-,CASREGPYINEKLFF,TGTGCCAGCAGGGAAGGGCCCTACATTAATGAAAAACTGTTTTTT
TRBJ2-5,TRBD1,TRBV3-1/TRBV3-2,15,once,CASSQTRGTRETQYF,TGTGCCAGCAGCCAAACCAGGGGGACCAGGGAGACCCAGTACTTC
TRBJ2-7,-,TRBV11-1,14,-,CASSLGRGSYEQYF,TGTGCCAGCAGCTTAGGACGGGGGTCCTACGAGCAGTACTTC
TRBJ1-4,TRBD1,TRBV5-5,15,once,CASTSNDRVGEKLFF,TGTGCCAGCACCTCAAACGACAGGGTCGGGGAAAAACTGTTTTTT
TRBJ1-2,-,TRBV12-3/TRBV12-4,11,once,CASARSYGYTF,TGTGCCAGCGCCCGCTCCTATGGCTACACCTTC
TRBJ2-7,-,TRBV7-3,14,-,CASSKTGNSYEQYF,TGTGCCAGCAGCAAGACGGGTAACTCCTACGAGCAGTACTTC
TRBJ2-7,-,TRBV7-9,10,-,CASSGTEQYF,TGTGCCAGCAGCGGGACAGAGCAGTACTTC
TRBJ2-7,TRBD1,TRBV6-5,15,-,CASSASTGQFYEQYF,TGTGCCAGCAGCGCCTCCACGGGACAGTTCTACGAGCAGTACTTC
TRBJ2-5,-,TRBV7-2,16,-,CASSPAVGGGGKTQYF,TGTGCCAGCAGCCCCGCGGTGGGCGGGGGCGGAAAGACCCAGTACTTC
TRBJ2-6,TRBD1,TRBV11-2,15,-,CAIRDSYSGANVLTF,TGTGCCATTCGGGACAGCTACTCTGGGGCCAACGTCCTGACTTTC
TRBJ1-6,-,TRBV11-2,16,few,CASSSRLSSYNSPLHF,TGTGCCAGCAGCTCCCGACTAAGCTCCTATAATTCACCCCTCCACTTT
TRBJ1-2,-,TRBV2,11,-,CASSTDTLDTF,TGTGCCAGCAGTACTGACACCCTGGATACCTTC
TRBJ2-2,-,TRBV6-4,14,-,CASSLKSNTGELFF,TGTGCCAGCAGTCTTAAATCGAACACCGGGGAGCTGTTTTTT
TRBJ1-5,TRBD1,TRBV2,16,-,CASRKQGVTFNQPQHF,TGTGCCAGCAGGAAACAGGGGGTAACTTTCAATCAGCCCCAGCATTTT
TRBJ2-3,TRBD2,TRBV5-1,20,-,CASRLIPGASGGASTDTQYF,TGCGCCAGCAGGCTCATCCCTGGGGCTAGCGGGGGGGCTTCCACAGATACGCAGTATTTT
TRBJ2-3,-,TRBV25-1,14,-,CASSLRRLSDTQYF,TGTGCCAGCAGTCTTCGCCGACTTTCAGATACGCAGTATTTT
TRBJ1-1,-,TRBV19,15,few,CASSKAGTKNTEAFF,TGTGCCAGTAGTAAAGCCGGGACAAAGAACACTGAAGCTTTCTTT
TRBJ1-1,TRBD1,TRBV29-1,14,-,CSVERGTGVPEAFF,TGCAGCGTTGAAAGAGGGACAGGGGTCCCTGAAGCTTTCTTT
TRBJ2-6,TRBD2,TRBV19,18,-,CASSTLSGGTSGANVLTF,TGTGCCAGTAGTACACTTAGCGGGGGGACCTCTGGGGCCAACGTCCTGACTTTC
TRBJ2-7,TRBD1,TRBV6-5,15,-,CASRVPGQGSYEQYF,TGTGCCAGCAGAGTACCGGGACAGGGGTCCTACGAGCAGTACTTC
TRBJ1-5,-,TRBV2,15,-,CASSERGYSNQPQHF,TGTGCCAGCAGTGAAAGGGGGTATAGCAATCAGCCCCAGCATTTT
TRBJ1-1,-,TRBV28,13,-,CASSSQGSTEAFF,TGTGCCAGCAGTTCGCAGGGGAGCACTGAAGCTTTCTTT
TRBJ1-1,-,TRBV5-1,15,-,CASSLALTENTEAFF,TGCGCCAGCAGCTTGGCCCTTACAGAGAACACTGAAGCTTTCTTT
TRBJ1-1,-,TRBV29-1,12,once,CSVDGGVTEAFF,TGCAGCGTTGATGGGGGGGTCACTGAAGCTTTCTTT
TRBJ2-7,-,TRBV11-2,16,-,CASSLGGWGISYEQYF,TGTGCCAGCAGCTTAGGGGGGTGGGGCATCTCCTACGAGCAGTACTTC
TRBJ2-7,TRBD1,TRBV13,14,-,CASVQGALPYEQYF,TGTGCCAGCGTTCAGGGGGCGCTTCCCTACGAGCAGTACTTC
TRBJ1-1,-,TRBV11-2,13,-,CASSPQGKTEAFF,TGTGCCAGCAGCCCCCAGGGTAAAACTGAAGCTTTCTTT
TRBJ1-4,-,TRBV14,16,-,CASSYRSGEANEKLFF,TGTGCCAGCAGCTACAGGAGCGGCGAAGCTAATGAAAAACTGTTTTTT
TRBJ1-2,TRBD1,TRBV2,13,-,CASSLDRGDGYTF,TGTGCCAGCAGCCTGGACAGGGGGGATGGCTACACCTTC
TRBJ2-1,-,TRBV5-1,16,-,CASSLTLATLYNEQFF,TGCGCCAGCAGCTTAACCCTAGCGACCCTCTACAATGAGCAGTTCTTC
TRBJ2-7,-,TRBV1,14,once,CTSRERGGSYEQYF,TGCACCAGCAGAGAGCGGGGGGGCTCCTACGAGCAGTACTTC
TRBJ2-3,-,TRBV6-2/TRBV6-3,16,-,CASSYSWGTPTDTQYF,TGTGCCAGCAGTTACTCATGGGGGACCCCCACAGATACGCAGTATTTT
TRBJ1-2,-,TRBV10-2,13,-,CASSDQGNYGYTF,TGCGCCAGCAGTGATCAGGGGAACTATGGCTACACCTTC
TRBJ1-1,-,TRBV3-1/TRBV3-2,16,once,CASSQGSSAANTEAFF,TGTGCCAGCAGCCAGGGTTCAAGCGCAGCGAACACTGAAGCTTTCTTT
TRBJ1-6,TRBD1,TRBV5-6,14,few,CASSGGTGYSPLHF,TGTGCCAGCAGCGGGGGGACAGGGTATTCACCCCTCCACTTT
TRBJ1-1,-,TRBV9,16,-,CASSVDWTGAFTEAFF,TGTGCCAGCAGCGTTGACTGGACTGGGGCGTTCACTGAAGCTTTCTTT
TRBJ2-1,-,TRBV27,14,-,CASSLGFGVNEQFF,TGTGCCAGCAGTTTAGGCTTCGGCGTCAATGAGCAGTTCTTC
TRBJ2-7,TRBD1,TRBV5-4,15,-,CASSNPGQGNYEQYF,TGTGCCAGCAGCAACCCGGGACAGGGGAACTACGAGCAGTACTTC
TRBJ2-5,TRBD2,TRBV7-8,16,-,CASSFTPAGDQETQYF,TGTGCCAGCAGCTTTACCCCAGCGGGGGATCAAGAGACCCAGTACTTC
TRBJ2-2,-,TRBV2,15,-,CASSEDRANTGELFF,TGTGCCAGCAGTGAAGACAGGGCCAACACCGGGGAGCTGTTTTTT
TRBJ1-2,-,TRBV15,16,-,CATSRDLRGGPHGYTF,TGTGCCACCAGCAGAGATCTAAGGGGGGGGCCACATGGCTACACCTTC